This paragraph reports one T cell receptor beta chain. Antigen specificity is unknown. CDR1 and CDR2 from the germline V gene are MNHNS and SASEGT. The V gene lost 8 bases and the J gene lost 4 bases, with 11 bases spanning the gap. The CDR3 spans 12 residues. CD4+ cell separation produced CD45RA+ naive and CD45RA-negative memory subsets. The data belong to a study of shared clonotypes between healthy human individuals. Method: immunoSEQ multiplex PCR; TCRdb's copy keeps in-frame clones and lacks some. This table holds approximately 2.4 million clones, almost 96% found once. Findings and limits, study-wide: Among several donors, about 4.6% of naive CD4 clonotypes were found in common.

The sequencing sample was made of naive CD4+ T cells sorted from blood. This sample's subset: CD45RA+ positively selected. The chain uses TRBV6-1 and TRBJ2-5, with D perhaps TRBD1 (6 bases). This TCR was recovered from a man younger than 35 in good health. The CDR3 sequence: CASAWGRETQYF. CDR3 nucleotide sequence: TGTGCCAGCGCCTGGGGGCGAGAGACCCAGTACTTC.